Following are 19 T cell receptor beta chains from one sample sequenced in a study of CD8+ T cells in alopecia areata. Extraction and reverse transcription of RNA yielded cDNA as the sequencing template. Libraries were prepared by immunoSEQ multiplex PCR; TCRdb keeps only in-frame clonotypes and omits some of them. The sample lists fewer than 250,000 clones, around 60% seen once, with approximately 0.7% in the top ten. The treatment: oral pan-JAK inhibitor, 5-10 mg twice daily. The source material was CD4+ T cells sorted from blood, sampled at week 4, from a patient treated with tofacitinib. The origin of the receptors is a human donor with alopecia areata.

This clone was counted a few times. J is TRBJ2-4 and V is TRBV28; D is unclear. The CDR3 runs to 13 residues. CDR1 and CDR2 (germline): MDHEN, SYDVKM. V was clipped by 6 bases and J by 3 bases, with 9 bases between them. The CDR3 DNA follows: TGTGCCAGCAGCCTCCCGGTCAAAAACATTCAGTACTTC. This encodes CASSLPVKNIQYF.

The CDR3 is CASTVGHRTDTQYF. CDR3 DNA: TGCGCCAGTACCGTGGGACACCGCACAGATACGCAGTATTTT. The chain recombines TRBV5-1 with TRBJ2-3; D might be TRBD1 (6 bases). This CDR3 region has 14 residues. Germline V gene lookup returns CDR1 SGHRS and CDR2 YFSETQ. Trimming left V 8 bases short and J 1 base short, with 14 bases between. Variable domain in full (rest from reference TRBV5-1 and TRBJ2-3): KAGVTQTPRYLIKTRGQQVTLSCSPISGHRSVSWYQQTPGQGLQFLFEYFSETQRNKGNFPGRFSGRQFSNSRSEMNVSTLELGDSALYLCASTVGHRTDTQYFGPGTRLTVL.

The chain joins TRBV7-2 to TRBJ2-7; possible D gene TRBD2, 6 bases. The germline V gene encodes CDR1 SGHTA and CDR2 FQGNSA. The germline V and J ends were trimmed by 1 base and 3 bases, with 13 bases remaining between them. CDR3 size: 15 residues. CDR3 loop: CASSLESSAHYEQYF. CDR3 sequence (DNA): TGTGCCAGCAGCTTAGAGTCTAGCGCCCACTACGAGCAGTACTTC.

The V gene is TRBV19, the J gene TRBJ2-5, with 14 bases lining up with TRBD2. Germline V lookup: CDR1 LNHDA, CDR2 SQIVND (reference sequence). The CDR3 has 20 amino acids. The J segment lost 5 bases and the V segment lost 4 bases, leaving 18 bases of the junction unmatched. This CDR3 is CASSSNPGLAGVYWQETQYF. DNA for the CDR3: TGTGCCAGTAGTAGCAACCCGGGACTAGCGGGAGTTTATTGGCAGGAGACCCAGTACTTC.

The rearrangement uses TRBV30 and TRBJ1-5; no reliable D call. V gave up 2 bases and J gave up 4 bases, with 12 bases separating them. The CDR3 runs to 14 residues. Per the germline V gene, CDR1 is GTSNPN and CDR2 is SVGIG (reference sequence). The CDR3 DNA is TGTGCCTGGAGTAGGGCGGAAGGTAATCAGCCCCAGCATTTT. This codes for CAWSRAEGNQPQHF.

V usage is TRBV30 and J usage is TRBJ1-1; D may be TRBD1 (5 bases). This CDR3 region has 13 residues. Germline lookup yields CDR1 GTSNPN and CDR2 SVGIG (reference sequence). With 3 bases removed from V and 5 bases from J, the gap between germline ends came to 13 bases. This CDR3 is CAWSRRVKTEAFF. The CDR3 region has the DNA TGTGCCTGGAGCCGCAGGGTAAAAACTGAAGCTTTCTTT. The variable domain in full, completed from reference TRBV30 and TRBJ1-1, reads SQTIHQWPATLVQPVGSPLSLECTVEGTSNPNLYWYRQAAGRGLQLLFYSVGIGQISSEVPQNLSASRPQDRQFILSSKKLLLSDSGFYLCAWSRRVKTEAFFGQGTRLTVV.

In its sample, this clone was seen a few times. Other DNA sequences of this sample code for an identical CDR3. V is TRBV29-1 and J is TRBJ2-5; D ambiguous. Germline V gene lookup returns CDR1 SQVTM and CDR2 ANQGSEA. The germline V and J ends were trimmed by 2 bases and 2 bases, with 9 bases remaining between them. The CDR3 sequence is 13 residues long. The CDR3 bases are TGCAGCGTTGAACTGGCGACACAAGAGACCCAGTACTTC. It codes for CSVELATQETQYF.

This rearrangement joins TRBV29-1 to TRBJ1-1, with 8 bases lining up with TRBD1. Germline CDR1 and CDR2: SQVTM and ANQGSEA. V shed 7 bases and J 2 bases; nucleotides not matched to a gene: 9. The CDR3 is made up of 14 amino acids. Written as DNA, the CDR3 is TGCAGCGGGACTCCCGGGACAGGCAACACTGAAGCTTTCTTT. It codes for CSGTPGTGNTEAFF.

This clone was seen a few times. The J gene is TRBJ1-2, the V gene TRBV9; D is uncertain. This CDR3 has 11 amino acids. The V end was cut by 7 bases, the J end by 0 bases, with 4 bases between. Germline-derived CDR1 and CDR2 are SGDLS and YYNGEE. In DNA, the CDR3 is TGTGCCAGCTCCACTAACTATGGCTACACCTTC. This gives the protein CASSTNYGYTF.

There are a few counts of this clone. The chain recombines TRBV6-1 with TRBJ2-1, with 8 positions matching TRBD2. Trimming removed 0 bases from V and 0 bases from J; junction bases left unmatched: 1. CDR1 MNHNS and CDR2 SASEGT come from the germline V gene. This CDR3 contains 16 residues. Here the CDR3 reads CASSEASGGSYNEQFF. The CDR3 DNA reads TGTGCCAGCAGTGAAGCCAGCGGGGGCTCCTACAATGAGCAGTTCTTC.

This clone was observed a single time. The rearrangement joins TRBV7-9 to TRBJ2-7; no clear D. CDR1 and CDR2 (germline): SEHNR, FQNEAQ (reference sequence). The CDR3 runs to 12 residues. V was trimmed by 2 bases and J by 7 bases, leaving 9 bases between them. In DNA, the CDR3 is TGTGCCAGCAGCTTATCCCGGGTAGAGCAGTACTTC. Translated: CASSLSRVEQYF.

This chain joins TRBV2 and TRBJ1-2, with a possible D match to TRBD1 (5 bases). From germline, CDR1 is SNHLY and CDR2 FYNNEI. The length of the CDR3 is 13 residues. V dropped 7 bases and J dropped 4 bases, with 13 bases sitting between them. CDR3 DNA sequence: TGTGCCAGCAATGCCGGGACGTTCTATGGCTACACCTTC. It translates to CASNAGTFYGYTF.

This clone appeared many times. V gene TRBV5-4 combines with J gene TRBJ2-2, with D unclear. The germline CDR1 and CDR2 sequences are SGHNT and YYREEE (reference sequence). Deletions cut 4 bases from V and 1 base from J, with 11 bases between. The CDR3 covers 15 residues. CDR3: CASSPLALNTGELFF. Written as DNA, the CDR3 is TGTGCCAGCAGCCCCCTGGCTCTGAACACCGGGGAGCTGTTTTTT.

The rearrangement links TRBV5-1 to TRBJ2-5, with 11 nucleotides matching TRBD2. There are 18 residues in the CDR3. Germline values: CDR1 SGHRS, CDR2 YFSETQ. V lost 3 bases to trimming and J lost 5 bases; unmatched junction nucleotides: 15. CDR3 bases: TGCGCCAGCAGCTCGGGACTAGCGGCCTACAACCAGGGGGAGACCCAGTACTTC. Translation: CASSSGLAAYNQGETQYF.

This chain joins TRBV2 and TRBJ2-5; D may correspond to TRBD1 or TRBD2 (5 bases each). The germline CDR1 and CDR2 sequences are SNHLY and FYNNEI. V gave up 6 bases and J gave up 6 bases, with 14 bases separating them. This CDR3 is built from 13 residues. The CDR3 loop is CASRQDTGQTQYF. As DNA, the CDR3 is TGTGCCAGCAGACAGGACACGGGGCAGACCCAGTACTTC.

V usage is TRBV9 and J usage is TRBJ2-7, with a possible D match to TRBD1 (6 bases). Germline V gene lookup returns CDR1 SGDLS and CDR2 YYNGEE. The CDR3 is made up of 16 amino acids. The V and J ends lost 0 bases and 5 bases respectively, with 18 bases between them. The CDR3 bases are TGTGCCAGCAGCGTAGCCTCGGACTCGTGGGACAACGAGCAGTACTTC. As protein: CASSVASDSWDNEQYF.

The chain links TRBV2 to TRBJ1-5; TRBD1 matches at 7 bases. This CDR3 contains 15 residues. Germline CDR1 reads SNHLY; CDR2 reads FYNNEI. Trimming took 6 bases from V and 0 from J; bases not matched to a gene: 5. CDR3 DNA sequence: TGTGCCAGCAGCAAAGGACAGGTTAGCAATCAGCCCCAGCATTTT. It codes for CASSKGQVSNQPQHF.

The chain is built from TRBV28 and TRBJ2-7; D ambiguous. V dropped 5 bases and J dropped 1 base, with 12 bases sitting between them. The CDR3 totals 14 residues. The germline gives CDR1 MDHEN, CDR2 SYDVKM. The CDR3 nucleotides are TGTGCCAGCAGTATCCTGGCGGAGTCCTACGAGCAGTACTTC. Its translation: CASSILAESYEQYF.

The J gene is TRBJ2-7, the V gene TRBV29-1, with D maybe TRBD2 (6 bases). V was cut by 4 bases and J by 2 bases, with 9 bases left in between. This CDR3 comprises 12 residues. Germline V CDR1 and CDR2: SQVTM, ANQGSEA. CDR3 sequence (DNA): TGCAGCGTTGGGGGCGGGACCTACGAGCAGTACTTC. It yields the protein CSVGGGTYEQYF.